Sequencing of this T cell receptor (beta chain) was carried out in a study of blood T cell repertoires in COVID-19 (dated by TCRdb to 2019 to 2021). A note on the overall study: Samples covering the acute and convalescent phases of COVID-19 were provided by collaborators in the United States, Italy and Spain. The prospective study material was composed of cDNA or gDNA derived from T cells, B-cell-depleted T cells, or PBMCs. Deeply sampled blood TCRbeta repertoires from subjects exposed to, actively infected with, or recovered from COVID-19 were included in the dataset. The repertoires were released in a freely available public database meant as a resource for research on the immune response to SARS-CoV-2. The samples were drawn from two sources: the first 160 participants of the ongoing ImmuneRACE study, and approximately 1,300 subjects contributed by 6 global collaborators. Nearly every sample came with metadata listing a de-identified subject ID, COVID-19 status, age in years and sex. Where available, HLA class I and class II types were taken from metadata supplied by the sample provider and were not determined by assay-based typing. What the study reported, not specific to this receptor: How much clinical and demographic metadata was included differed by source and by participant, and the metadata was provided uncurated.

Details on this clone: Its antigen specificity is not known. Per-base qualities were not stored, and no clone one base away is much larger.

Unmatched junction bases come to 13, with V trimmed by 1 base and J by 3 bases. CDR1 SEHNR and CDR2 FQNEAQ were looked up in the germline V gene (reference sequence). The CDR3, cysteine through phenylalanine, is 18 amino acids long. Only the CDR3 DNA stays, 54 bases, in frame from base 1. The collaborating institutions used their own protocols to collect whole blood in K2EDTA tubes. For TCRbeta analysis, collaborators shipped samples as frozen whole blood, isolated PBMCs, or DNA extracted from either of those sample types. TCRbeta CDR3 regions were amplified from genomic DNA by means of the immunoSEQ Assay, a bias-controlled multiplex PCR. Regarding the original processing steps: Within the assay, amplification of reference gene primers was used to estimate how many nucleated cells each sample contained. To quantify the absolute abundance of each unique TCRbeta CDR3 rearrangement, sequence reads were collapsed and filtered. For each sample, productive Simpson clonality was calculated as the square root of Simpson's diversity index across productive rearrangements. TCRdb provides this immuneACCESS table in a form limited to in-frame rearrangements. Some clones are lacking; in checked studies, under half of them reflect an unresolved V gene, and why the rest are absent is not known. For V, J and clone size, that table is used; D and trimming come from the DNA. Here the sample has 60,000 to 85,000 clones; 90% occur a single time. Under 1.5% of the sample comes from the top ten.

The rearrangement joined TRBV7-9 to TRBJ2-7; TRBD1 matches 9 bases in the middle. Sequencing was done on a sample of peripheral blood. This TCR came from a man aged 50 to 60 with acute or convalescent COVID-19. At the DNA level, the sequence is TGTGCCAGCAGCTTAGAAACCGGGACAGGGAGGGGCAACTACGAGCAGTACTTC. It codes for CASSLETGTGRGNYEQYF.